One and the same sample provided the 11 T cell receptor beta chains below, sequenced in a study of T cell changes during pregnancy in multiple sclerosis. Profiling relied on immunoSEQ multiplex PCR, and the TCRdb table lists in-frame clones only, not all of them. Here the sample spans approximately 50,000 clones, about 90% being singletons. Sequenced here: CD8+ T cells from peripheral blood mononuclear cells, sampled after pregnancy. These receptors were collected from a female donor with multiple sclerosis, enrolled in a pregnancy study.

This clone was counted a single time. This sequence joins TRBV11-3 and TRBJ2-1; 9 bases line up with TRBD1. With 5 bases clipped from V and 8 bases from J, the junction kept 4 bases outside the gene matches. The CDR3 runs to 13 residues. Germline loops: CDR1 SGHNT, CDR2 YENEEA. The CDR3 loop is CASSADRGHEQFF. The DNA for the CDR3 is TGTGCCAGCAGCGCGGACAGGGGCCATGAGCAGTTCTTC.

This chain uses TRBV19 with TRBJ1-3; D might be TRBD1 (5 bases). The CDR3 contains 14 residues. Per the germline V gene, CDR1 is LNHDA and CDR2 is SQIVND (reference sequence). V lost 4 bases to trimming and J lost 8 bases, with 15 bases between them. The CDR3 loop is CASSSTGVEHTIYF. CDR3 bases: TGTGCCAGTAGTAGCACAGGAGTTGAGCACACCATATATTTT.

V gene TRBV5-5 combines with J gene TRBJ1-1; maybe TRBD1 (6 bases). V lost 0 bases and J 8 bases, leaving 14 bases between the germline ends. There are 14 residues in the CDR3. The germline V gene encodes CDR1 SGHKS and CDR2 YYEKEE (reference sequence). CDR3: CASSLGTVGLEAFF. DNA of the CDR3: TGTGCCAGCAGCTTGGGGACAGTGGGTCTAGAAGCTTTCTTT.

V gene TRBV5-1 combines with J gene TRBJ1-2, with D maybe TRBD1 (5 bases). The CDR3 runs to 19 residues. V shed 4 bases and J shed 2 bases, with 27 bases lying between them. Germline CDR1 reads SGHRS; CDR2 reads YFSETQ. Here the CDR3 reads CASSGSGLLTPGVNYGYTF. In DNA, the CDR3 is TGCGCCAGCAGCGGGTCGGGACTCCTAACGCCTGGGGTAAACTATGGCTACACCTTC.

This sequence joins TRBV10-3 and TRBJ2-2; tentatively, D is TRBD1 (6 bases). CDR1 ENHRY and CDR2 SYGVKD come from the germline V gene. CDR3 length equals 14 residues. Between the trimmed V and J ends, which lost 9 bases and 1 base, there was a span of 12 bases. CDR3 DNA: TGTGCCATTGGGGGCTCTGAGAACACCGGGGAGCTGTTTTTT. This encodes CAIGGSENTGELFF.

This clone has just one count. The chain uses TRBV2 and TRBJ2-5, with 11 positions matching TRBD2. Germline lookup yields CDR1 SNHLY and CDR2 FYNNEI. The V gene end was trimmed by 6 bases and the J gene end by 3 bases; junction bases not matched to a gene: 9. This CDR3 has 16 residues. The CDR3 region has the DNA TGTGCCAGCAGCCACACTAGCGGGGGTAGTAAAGAGACCCAGTACTTC. This codes for CASSHTSGGSKETQYF.

The chain employs TRBV19 and TRBJ2-1, with 9 positions matching TRBD2. J lost 0 bases, V lost 4 bases, and 4 bases had no gene match. Germline CDR1 LNHDA, CDR2 SQIVND (reference sequence). The CDR3 has 16 amino acids. CDR3 residues: CASSTQAGGSYNEQFF. The CDR3 DNA sequence: TGTGCCAGTAGTACTCAAGCGGGGGGCTCCTACAATGAGCAGTTCTTC. The full variable domain, in which reference TRBV19 and TRBJ2-1 provide the parts outside the CDR3, is DGGITQSPKYLFRKEGQNVTLSCEQNLNHDAMYWYRQDPGQGLRLIYYSQIVNDFQKGDIAEGYSVSREKKESFPLTVTSAQKNPTAFYLCASSTQAGGSYNEQFFGPGTRLTVL.

The chain links TRBV9 to TRBJ1-4; no clear D gene. This CDR3 is built from 13 residues. Between the trimmed V and J ends, which lost 0 bases and 5 bases, there was a span of 5 bases. Germline assignment: CDR1 SGDLS and CDR2 YYNGEE. This chain's CDR3 is CASSVAVNEKLFF. The CDR3 DNA sequence: TGTGCCAGCAGCGTAGCCGTAAATGAAAAACTGTTTTTT.

This chain joins TRBV1 and TRBJ2-5; the D segment call TRBD2 is taken from the table without a DNA check. TRBV1 is assigned pseudogene status. The CDR3 has 18 residues. CDR3 coding DNA: TGCACCAGCAGCTTTCCCCCAATAGCGGGGGATCCGCGAGAGACCCAGTACTTC. Translated, it gives CTSSFPPIAGDPRETQYF.

This chain joins TRBV30 and TRBJ1-5; a weak D match, TRBD1 (6 bases). V lost 2 bases and J 5 bases, leaving 13 bases between the germline ends. CDR1 is GTSNPN, CDR2 SVGIG, per germline (reference sequence). The CDR3 loop spans 14 amino acids. This CDR3 is CAWSSTQGDQPQHF. CDR3 nucleotides: TGTGCCTGGAGTTCTACACAGGGAGATCAGCCCCAGCATTTT.

V and J are TRBV6-1 and TRBJ2-7; D might be TRBD1 (6 bases). V lost 10 bases, J lost 4 bases, and 8 bases lay in between. CDR3 length: 10 amino acids. Per the germline V gene, CDR1 is MNHNS and CDR2 is SASEGT. The CDR3 is CATGAYEQYF. The CDR3 DNA reads TGTGCCACAGGGGCTTACGAGCAGTACTTC.